One sample yielded the 30 T cell receptor beta chains listed below, sequenced in a study of blood T cell repertoires in COVID-19. Sequencing used immunoSEQ multiplex PCR; TCRdb keeps in-frame clones, though not all of them. The table has roughly 190,000 clones, less than 85% seen once; the top ten hold roughly 12%. What was sequenced was peripheral blood. The receptors derive from a woman aged 45-65 years with acute or convalescent COVID-19.

This chain uses TRBV6-6 with TRBJ2-7; TRBD1 aligns across 10 bases. The CDR3 covers 15 residues. The germline CDR1 and CDR2 sequences are MNHNY and SVGAGI (reference sequence). Trimming removed 5 bases from V and 7 bases from J; junction bases left unmatched: 11. The CDR3 sequence is CASSDRTGGTLEQYF. The DNA for the CDR3 is TGTGCCAGCAGTGACAGGACAGGGGGAACGCTGGAGCAGTACTTC.

The gene calls are TRBV18 and TRBJ1-6; tentatively, D is TRBD1 (6 bases). The CDR3 length is 15 residues. Germline CDR1 is KGHSH and CDR2 is LQKENI. The V gene lost 0 bases and the J gene lost 5 bases, with 8 bases spanning the gap. The CDR3 bases are TGTGCCAGCTCACCACCACAGGGTAATAATTCACCCCTCCACTTT. Translating it yields CASSPPQGNNSPLHF.

This rearrangement joins TRBV6-6 to TRBJ1-2; tentative D call: TRBD1 (6 bases). With 5 bases removed from V and 4 bases from J, the gap between germline ends came to 20 bases. The CDR3 extends over 16 amino acids. Germline CDR1 and CDR2: MNHNY and SVGAGI (reference sequence). The CDR3 coding sequence is TGTGCCAGCAGTCCCATATCGCCTGGACAGACCTATGGCTACACCTTC. Protein product: CASSPISPGQTYGYTF.

The rearrangement joins TRBV4-1 to TRBJ2-7, with 8 bases matching TRBD1. V gave up 4 bases and J gave up 6 bases; unmatched junction bases: 8. Germline V gives CDR1 MGHRA, CDR2 YSYEKL. The CDR3 consists of 14 residues. The DNA for the CDR3 is TGCGCCAGCAGCCTCATGACAGGGGTTCGCGAGCAGTACTTC. This sequence encodes CASSLMTGVREQYF.

This chain uses TRBV9 with TRBJ2-3; 8 nucleotides agree with TRBD2. The CDR3 sequence is 15 residues long. Germline trimming cut 3 bases from V and 4 bases from J; bases unmatched to any gene: 7. CDR1 is SGDLS, CDR2 YYNGEE, per germline. CDR3 nucleotide sequence: TGTGCCAGCAGCGCCGCCGGGACTAGGGCAGATACGCAGTATTTT. Its protein is CASSAAGTRADTQYF.

CDR3 DNA: TGTGCCAGCAGCTCCTATGAGAACACTGAAGCTTTCTTT. Translated, it gives CASSSYENTEAFF. The gene calls are TRBV7-9 and TRBJ1-1, with D uncertain. Germline loops: CDR1 SEHNR, CDR2 FQNEAQ (reference sequence). The CDR3 covers 13 residues. The V end lost 4 bases, the J end lost 1 base, and 7 bases lay between the germline ends.

The chain is built from TRBV28 and TRBJ2-3; maybe TRBD2 (5 bases). With 8 bases removed from V and 6 bases from J, the gap between germline ends came to 21 bases. This CDR3 is built from 15 residues. Per the germline V gene, CDR1 is MDHEN and CDR2 is SYDVKM. CDR3 region: CASGWGSNGLDTQYF. The CDR3 DNA is TGTGCCAGCGGCTGGGGTTCTAACGGACTGGATACGCAGTATTTT.

This chain joins TRBV15 and TRBJ2-2, with 13 bases lining up with TRBD2. Germline lookup yields CDR1 LNHNV and CDR2 YYDKDF (reference sequence). V shed 8 bases, J shed 3 bases, and the junction held 6 bases outside the gene matches. The CDR3 contains 16 residues. The CDR3 coding sequence is TGTGCCACCCAAGGACTAGCGGGGGCATACACCGGGGAGCTGTTTTTT. Translated, it gives CATQGLAGAYTGELFF.

The chain combines TRBV6-1 with TRBJ2-1, with a tentative D call TRBD1 (6 bases). The CDR3 loop spans 16 amino acids. V lost 2 bases and J lost 3, with 14 bases in between. In germline, CDR1 is MNHNS, CDR2 SASEGT. The CDR3 here is CASSEKLRGGYNEQFF. The CDR3 coding sequence is TGTGCCAGCAGTGAAAAGTTAAGAGGGGGCTACAATGAGCAGTTCTTC.

The chain recombines TRBV7-9 with TRBJ2-7; 7 bases map to TRBD2. The CDR3 runs 16 residues. CDR1 and CDR2 from the germline V gene are SEHNR and FQNEAQ (reference sequence). The J segment lost 0 bases and the V segment lost 0 bases, leaving 5 bases of the junction unmatched. The CDR3: CASSLAGEGPSYEQYF. The CDR3 DNA reads TGTGCCAGCAGCTTAGCGGGGGAGGGACCCTCCTACGAGCAGTACTTC.

The chain has TRBV11-2 and TRBJ1-2; tentative D call: TRBD1 (5 bases). The V end was cut by 3 bases, the J end by 8 bases, with 13 bases between. Germline-derived CDR1 and CDR2 are SGHAT and FQNNGV. This CDR3 has 13 residues. Here the CDR3 DNA reads TGTGCCAGCAGCTTGGACACATCATCCGGCTACACCTTC. It is translated as CASSLDTSSGYTF. The full variable domain, in which reference TRBV11-2 and TRBJ1-2 provide the parts outside the CDR3, is EAGVAQSPRYKIIEKRQSVAFWCNPISGHATLYWYQQILGQGPKLLIQFQNNGVVDDSQLPKDRFSAERLKGVDSTLKIQPAKLEDSAVYLCASSLDTSSGYTFGSGTRLTVV.

This chain uses TRBV6-5 with TRBJ1-1; TRBD1 might be the D (6 bases). The germline CDR1 and CDR2 sequences are MNHEY and SVGAGI. Trimming took 2 bases from V and 0 from J, leaving 13 bases between them. This CDR3 spans 16 amino acids. The CDR3 DNA is TGTGCCAGCAGTTACAAGAGGGACAAACTGAACACTGAAGCTTTCTTT. Its protein is CASSYKRDKLNTEAFF.

The gene calls are TRBV19 and TRBJ2-3, with 11 positions matching TRBD2. The CDR3 contains 18 residues. Germline lookup yields CDR1 LNHDA and CDR2 SQIVND (reference sequence). V was pared by 3 bases and J by 3 bases, with 11 bases of the junction left unmatched. CDR3 nucleotides: TGTGCCAGTAGTATCGATGGAACTAGCGGGAGTTTAACAGATACGCAGTATTTT. Protein sequence: CASSIDGTSGSLTDTQYF.

V gene TRBV7-2 combines with J gene TRBJ1-3; D is ambiguous. From germline, CDR1 is SGHTA and CDR2 FQGNSA. Deletions cut 1 base from V and 0 bases from J, with 7 bases between. The CDR3 runs 15 residues. The CDR3 region has the DNA TGTGCCAGCAGCTTAGGACAAGGCTCTGGAAACACCATATATTTT. Amino acids: CASSLGQGSGNTIYF.

As concerns this clone: Other nucleotide sequences in the sample specify the same CDR3. V gene TRBV6-5 combines with J gene TRBJ1-1; no definite D call. The CDR3 covers 14 residues. Between the trimmed V and J ends, which lost 8 bases and 0 bases, there was a span of 13 bases. The germline V gene encodes CDR1 MNHEY and CDR2 SVGAGI. CDR3 residues: CASSYGGLNTEAFF. As DNA, the CDR3 is TGTGCCAGCTCCTATGGAGGGTTGAACACTGAAGCTTTCTTT.

The chain uses TRBV5-1 and TRBJ2-3; 7 positions agree with TRBD2. With V trimmed by 0 bases and J by 2 bases, 3 bases remained unmatched. Germline V lookup: CDR1 SGHRS, CDR2 YFSETQ. The CDR3 has 15 amino acids. The DNA for the CDR3 is TGCGCCAGCAGCTTGGGACTAGCCTACACAGATACGCAGTATTTT. Amino acid sequence: CASSLGLAYTDTQYF.

The chain is built from TRBV6-5 and TRBJ2-7; no reliable D call. V was cut by 7 bases and J by 3 bases, with 13 bases left in between. The CDR3 loop spans 13 amino acids. Per the germline V gene, CDR1 is MNHEY and CDR2 is SVGAGI. The CDR3 DNA sequence: TGTGCCAGCATGGCGAGGAATCTCTACGAGCAGTACTTC. Protein product: CASMARNLYEQYF.

Only a few counts were recorded for this clone. V and J are TRBV12-3 or TRBV12-4 and TRBJ1-1; the D is unclear. The length of the CDR3 is 13 residues. Trimming cost V 4 bases and J 7 bases, with 13 bases left between them. The CDR3 region has the DNA TGTGCCAGCAGTTCGGAGACTAGTGGTGAAGCTTTCTTT. Its translation is CASSSETSGEAFF.

In this sample, this clone turned up a few times. The chain employs TRBV9 and TRBJ2-3; the D is unclear. V was clipped by 4 bases and J by 2 bases, with 5 bases between them. This CDR3 has 12 residues. Germline loops: CDR1 SGDLS, CDR2 YYNGEE. In DNA, the CDR3 is TGTGCCAGCAGCACACACACAGATACGCAGTATTTT. It specifies CASSTHTDTQYF.

The sample holds a few counts of this clone. The chain joins TRBV30 to TRBJ2-7; 9 positions agree with TRBD1. The germline V gene has CDR1 GTSNPN and CDR2 SVGIG (reference sequence). This CDR3 has 15 residues. The ends lost 0 bases at V and 7 bases at J; junction bases unmatched: 10. CDR3 DNA: TGTGCCTGGAGTGTATTTGGGACAGGGTCGAAAGAGCAGTACTTC. This sequence encodes CAWSVFGTGSKEQYF.

The CDR3 DNA reads TGTGCCAGCTCTAACCCGGGACAGCCCCCCTACGAGCAGTACTTC. Translating gives CASSNPGQPPYEQYF. This rearrangement joins TRBV6-5 to TRBJ2-7; 7 bases line up with TRBD1. The CDR3 loop spans 15 amino acids. Germline CDR1 and CDR2: MNHEY and SVGAGI. The trim removed 8 bases at V and 2 bases at J, leaving 12 bases unmatched.

The genes are TRBV28 and TRBJ1-1, with 7 bases matching TRBD1. CDR3 length: 12 residues. In germline, CDR1 is MDHEN, CDR2 SYDVKM. The junction had 2 bases not matched to a gene; V was cut back by 3 bases and J by 7 bases. CDR3 DNA sequence: TGTGCCAGCAGTTTCAGGGACAGTGAAGCTTTCTTT. Translated: CASSFRDSEAFF.

The chain links TRBV28 to TRBJ1-2; no firm D call. The CDR3 runs to 11 residues. Per germline, CDR1 MDHEN and CDR2 SYDVKM. The V and J ends lost 10 bases and 5 bases respectively, with 11 bases between them. The CDR3 bases are TGTGCCACCGCCTCGGGGTATGGCTACACCTTC. It specifies CATASGYGYTF.

The chain employs TRBV5-8 and TRBJ1-1; 10 bases fit TRBD1. CDR3 length equals 14 residues. V lost 5 bases and J lost 5; bases outside the gene matches: 6. CDR1 is SGHTS, CDR2 YDEGEE, per germline. CDR3 DNA sequence: TGTGCCAGCAGACGACAGGGGGCAGGGACTGAAGCTTTCTTT. The encoded protein is CASRRQGAGTEAFF.

This chain links TRBV3-1 (or the pseudogene TRBV3-2) with TRBJ1-6, with D perhaps TRBD1 (6 bases). The V and J ends lost 4 bases and 5 bases respectively, with 15 bases between them. CDR1 and CDR2 (germline): LGHDT, YNNKEL (reference sequence). The CDR3 is made up of 16 amino acids. DNA of the CDR3: TGTGCCAGCAGCCCCCGTGCAGGGGTTAATAATTCACCCCTCCACTTT. This sequence encodes CASSPRAGVNNSPLHF.

The chain is built from TRBV10-2 and TRBJ1-5; unclear D gene. Germline CDR1 reads WSHSY; CDR2 reads SAAADI. The CDR3 is made up of 16 amino acids. Trimming pared 1 base from V and 0 bases from J, leaving 10 bases between. CDR3 in amino acids: CASSELTAYSNQPQHF. The CDR3 DNA is TGCGCCAGCAGTGAGTTAACAGCCTATAGCAATCAGCCCCAGCATTTT.

This clone was seen once. The chain has TRBV5-1 and TRBJ1-4, with TRBD1 identical over 7 bases. The germline CDR1 and CDR2 sequences are SGHRS and YFSETQ. This CDR3 is built from 13 residues. V dropped 4 bases and J dropped 13; count of bases not matched to a gene: 10. The CDR3 DNA follows: TGCGCCAGCAGCAACCTTGGGGGACAGTTACTGTTTTTT. Its translation is CASSNLGGQLLFF. Full variable domain (outside the CDR3, taken from reference TRBV5-1 and TRBJ1-4): KAGVTQTPRYLIKTRGQQVTLSCSPISGHRSVSWYQQTPGQGLQFLFEYFSETQRNKGNFPGRFSGRQFSNSRSEMNVSTLELGDSALYLCASSNLGGQLLFFGSGTQLSVL.

This sequence joins TRBV7-9 and TRBJ2-5; D is uncertain. V lost 7 bases and J 2 bases, leaving 17 bases between the germline ends. The germline gives CDR1 SEHNR, CDR2 FQNEAQ (reference sequence). This CDR3 comprises 15 residues. In DNA form, the CDR3 reads TGTGCCAGCACCGAGAAAGCCAGGTGGCAAGAGACCCAGTACTTC. It codes for CASTEKARWQETQYF.

The V gene is TRBV5-5, the J gene TRBJ2-2, with D uncertain. V lost 2 bases and J lost 1, with 6 bases in between. Germline V gene data show CDR1 as SGHKS and CDR2 as YYEKEE (reference sequence). The CDR3 is 14 residues long. CDR3 in DNA: TGTGCCAGCAGCTTTCTCTTGAACACCGGGGAGCTGTTTTTT. This codes for CASSFLLNTGELFF.

This sequence joins TRBV6-4 and TRBJ1-2; a weak D match, TRBD1 (6 bases). There are 16 residues in the CDR3. Germline CDR1 is MRHNA and CDR2 is SNTAGT. V was pared by 8 bases and J by 6 bases, with 25 bases between. The CDR3 region is CASFGKYRVGKDGYTF. CDR3 DNA: TGTGCCAGCTTCGGGAAATACAGGGTCGGGAAGGATGGCTACACCTTC.